This T cell receptor beta chain was documented in a study of radiation and T cells in renal cell carcinoma. Notes on the study in general: Irradiated tumors had higher TCR clonality than control tumors. Only small tumor regions of 0.85 to 1 g were sampled. In blood, top tumor clones expanded by 2 weeks, shrinking by 4.

This clone was counted a single time. Its antigen is undetermined. Regarding treatment: 15 Gy SBRT to primary tumor, nephrectomy 4 weeks later. Clones were sequenced by immunoSEQ multiplex PCR, and TCRdb holds only the in-frame ones, with some missing. The sample yields approximately 15,000 clones, over 60% seen once. This CDR3 contains 14 residues. Looked up from germline, CDR1 is SGHTA and CDR2 is FQGNSA. V gave up 5 bases and J gave up 4 bases; unmatched junction bases: 8. This TCR was sampled from a woman in her 70s with renal cell carcinoma. Sample: tumor tissue, taken from a patient whose treatment included radiotherapy and nephrectomy. The chain is built from TRBV7-2 and TRBJ2-7; the match to TRBD1 covers 7 bases. The CDR3 reads CASSRGTGVYEQYF. CDR3 nucleotide sequence: TGTGCCAGCAGCCGGGGAACAGGGGTGTACGAGCAGTACTTC.